This T cell receptor beta chain was captured in a study of lymphopenia after photon versus proton radiotherapy. V was pared by 0 bases and J by 5 bases, with 10 bases between. The CDR3 is made up of 14 amino acids. Germline lookup yields CDR1 SEHNR and CDR2 FQNEAQ (reference sequence). In its sample, this clone was seen a few times. Its antigen is as yet unknown. General study results and limits: Under photons, naive T cells and diversity fell while effector/memory populations rose. Post-nadir diversity loss with photons came from oligoclonal expansion, particularly CD8+ Temra cells.

Profiled with immunoSEQ multiplex PCR; TCRdb holds only in-frame clones, not every one. The sample contains over 55,000 clones, about 90% of which appear only once. The chain combines TRBV7-9 with TRBJ1-2; no firm D call. This receptor was taken from a man aged 80 or over with esophageal cancer. The material sequenced was peripheral blood, taken from a patient treated with proton-based radiotherapy. The DNA of the CDR3 is TGTGCCAGCAGCTTAGCGACCGGGGTTTATGGCTACACCTTC. Amino acid sequence: CASSLATGVYGYTF.